This T cell receptor beta chain was captured by sequencing in a study of vaccination effects on CD4 cells after COVID-19. A word on this clone: Its specificity is not known.

Germline loops: CDR1 ENHRY, CDR2 SYGVKD. V lost 0 bases and J lost 3; bases outside the gene matches: 4. The CDR3 loop spans 16 amino acids. Clones were sequenced by immunoSEQ multiplex PCR, and TCRdb holds only the in-frame ones, with some missing. The data show under 80,000 clones, with around 79% seen just once and over 9.5% held by the top ten. Prior to sequencing, the ViraFEST assay stimulated PBMC with viral peptide pools, which expanded the antigen-specific CD4+ T cells. The culture ran for roughly ten days before CD4+ T cells were isolated. Prior SARS-CoV-2 infection was absent in the vaccine recipients, as shown by negative nucleocapsid antibodies. Days 3 and 7 were when half the medium was replaced with IL-2 medium.

The material was CD4+ T cells from PBMCs cultured with SARS-CoV-2 spike peptides, obtained before COVID-19 vaccination. The receptor was isolated from a human donor who received a COVID-19 vaccine. The chain is built from TRBV10-3 and TRBJ2-3, with TRBD2 matching over 9 bases. CDR3 region: CAISESGGGATDTQYF. CDR3 coding DNA: TGTGCCATCAGTGAGTCGGGCGGGGGGGCAACAGATACGCAGTATTTT.